This T cell receptor (beta chain) is drawn from a study of cytomegalovirus exposure and HLA in healthy donors. Use of 60 Vbeta and 13 Jbeta primers characterized the PCR. Sequencing was performed with immunoSEQ multiplex PCR; in TCRdb, only in-frame clones are kept and a portion is missing. The repertoire holds some 170,000 clones, with approximately 80% as singletons. CDR1 and CDR2 (germline): MNHEY, SMNVEV (reference sequence). The CDR3 extends over 15 amino acids. With 5 bases removed from V and 3 bases from J, the gap between germline ends came to 16 bases. This TCR came from a man in his thirties or forties in good health and CMV-seronegative. The chain carries TRBV27 and TRBJ1-1, with D tentatively TRBD1 (6 bases). The source material was PBMCs. For the CDR3, the DNA is TGTGCCAGCAGTCTCCTTCCCAGGGGTCACACTGAAGCTTTCTTT. Residues: CASSLLPRGHTEAFF.